Shown below are 15 T cell receptor beta chains from a single sample sequenced in a study of T cell repertoires in cytomegalovirus infection. Each CDR3 protein is one row after TCRdb ran MiXCR on the reads. Among 250,000 to 300,000 distinct CDR3 sequences listed, about 13% were seen once. The sequencing sample was made of PBMCs. The receptors derive from a human donor in good health (CMV status not recorded). Some clones in this sample may be carry-over from other donors' samples.

This clonotype was counted ten times or more. This rearrangement joins TRBV12-3 or TRBV12-4 to TRBJ1-5, with 7 bases identical to TRBD1. This CDR3 comprises 15 residues. V lost 6 bases and J lost 2; bases outside the gene matches: 7. CDR3 nucleotide sequence: TGTGCCAGCAGCAAGACAGGGTCTGGCAATCAGCCCCAGCATTTT. This sequence encodes CASSKTGSGNQPQHF.

This clonotype appeared many times. This chain's CDR3 is CASSLGLAGQETQYF. CDR3 DNA: TGTGCCAGCAGCCTCGGACTAGCGGGACAAGAGACCCAGTACTTC. The V and J genes are TRBV7-2 and TRBJ2-5, with 12 nucleotides matching TRBD2. Losses at the gene ends were 5 bases for V and 2 bases for J; bases not matched to a gene: 3. This CDR3 region has 15 residues. CDR1 SGHTA and CDR2 FQGNSA come from the germline V gene.

This chain uses TRBV20-1 with TRBJ2-7; TRBD2 matches 14 bases. The CDR3 length is 16 residues. Germline loops: CDR1 DFQATT, CDR2 SNEGSKA (reference sequence). V trimming: 6 bases; J trimming: 2 bases; junction bases outside the gene matches: 9. CDR3 amino acids: CSAIGTSGSYPYEQYF. CDR3 DNA: TGCAGTGCCATCGGGACTAGCGGGAGTTACCCCTACGAGCAGTACTTC.

This clonotype was seen repeatedly, ten times or more. The chain employs TRBV12-3 or TRBV12-4 and TRBJ2-1; 14 nucleotides align to TRBD2. The CDR3 is made up of 19 amino acids. The V segment lost 7 bases and the J segment 0 bases; nucleotides outside the gene matches: 11. CDR3 protein: CASIHGLAGGRSSYNEQFF. DNA of the CDR3: TGTGCCAGCATCCACGGACTAGCGGGAGGACGAAGCTCCTACAATGAGCAGTTCTTC.

This clonotype was counted only a few times. The chain recombines TRBV2 with TRBJ2-2, with unresolved D. Germline V lookup: CDR1 SNHLY, CDR2 FYNNEI. V was pared by 6 bases and J by 5 bases, with 10 bases between. The CDR3 runs to 13 residues. CDR3 residues: CASRKAQTGELFF. The CDR3 DNA reads TGTGCCAGCAGGAAGGCACAAACCGGGGAGCTGTTTTTT.

A word on this clonotype: It may be a read error: a sequence one base away is much more abundant. This sequence joins TRBV7-8 and TRBJ2-7, with D possibly called TRBD1 or TRBD2 (5 bases each). The CDR3 contains 14 residues. Germline CDR1 and CDR2: SGHVS and FQNEAQ. The CDR3 sequence: CASSLARAGWEQHF. The DNA for the CDR3 is TGTGCCAGCAGCTTAGCGCGGGCAGGGTGGGAGCAGCACTTC.

This clonotype was counted only a few times. The chain is built from TRBV12-3 or TRBV12-4 and TRBJ2-3, with TRBD2 as a possible D gene (5 bases). This CDR3 comprises 15 residues. V was clipped by 2 bases and J by 1 base, with 10 bases between them. Here the CDR3 reads CASSLSTAGTDTQYF. Written as DNA, the CDR3 is TGTGCCAGCAGTTTATCTACAGCGGGCACAGATACGCAGTATTTT.

This clonotype was recorded a few times. The chain recombines TRBV6-5 with TRBJ2-1; 8 bases match TRBD1. The CDR3 is 14 residues long. In germline, CDR1 is MNHEY, CDR2 SVGAGI. Trimming took 5 bases from V and 5 from J; bases not matched to a gene: 5. CDR3 sequence: CASSRGQENNEQFF. In DNA, the CDR3 is TGTGCCAGCAGTAGGGGACAGGAGAACAATGAGCAGTTCTTC.

Concerning this clonotype: This could be a read error, since a much larger clone is one nucleotide away. The chain recombines TRBV6-2 or TRBV6-3 with TRBJ2-1, with D perhaps matching TRBD1 or TRBD2 (5 bases each). The V gene's germline CDR1 is MNHEY and CDR2 SVGEGT. This CDR3 contains 15 residues. The CDR3 DNA reads TGTGCCAGCAGTGTCCGGGACCCGTTATACAATGAGCAGCTCTTC. It translates to CASSVRDPLYNEQLF.

In its sample, this clonotype is medium-sized. The chain has TRBV12-3 or TRBV12-4 and TRBJ2-3; D gene uncertain. The V end was cut by 6 bases, the J end by 0 bases, with 7 bases between. The CDR3 contains 13 residues. CDR3 DNA: TGTGCCAGCAGCTTGGGGAGCACAGATACGCAGTATTTT. Residues: CASSLGSTDTQYF.

This clonotype was seen more than once but under ten times. The chain employs TRBV7-8 and TRBJ2-7; unclear D gene. Germline CDR1 reads SGHVS; CDR2 reads FQNEAQ. The V and J ends lost 2 bases and 0 bases respectively, with 8 bases between them. This CDR3 is 14 amino acids long. The CDR3 spells CASSLPQNSYEQYF. In nucleotides, the CDR3 is TGTGCCAGCAGCTTACCACAGAACTCCTACGAGCAGTACTTC.

The V and J genes are TRBV18 and TRBJ1-1; D remains unclear. This CDR3 spans 13 amino acids. V lost 3 bases, J lost 6 bases, and 11 bases lay in between. CDR1 is KGHSH, CDR2 LQKENI, per germline. The CDR3 region has the DNA TGTGCCAGCTCACCTGACTGGGTGGCTGAAGCTTTCTTT. It codes for CASSPDWVAEAFF.

This clonotype was detected ten times or more. This sequence joins TRBV7-2 and TRBJ1-2; 9 bases match TRBD1. Germline V gene sequence: CDR1 SGHTA, CDR2 FQGNSA. Unmatched junction bases numbered 6, after V lost 7 bases and J lost 0 bases. The CDR3 length is 15 residues. CDR3 DNA sequence: TGTGCCAGCACCCGGGACAGGGCCTCTAACTATGGCTACACCTTC. Amino acid sequence: CASTRDRASNYGYTF. Combining the CDR3 with reference TRBV7-2 and TRBJ1-2 gives the whole variable domain GAGVSQSPSNKVTEKGKDVELRCDPISGHTALYWYRQSLGQGLEFLIYFQGNSAPDKSGLPSDRFSAERTGGSVSTLTIQRTQQEDSAVYLCASTRDRASNYGYTFGSGTRLTVV.

This clonotype was counted at least ten times. The chain recombines TRBV20-1 with TRBJ1-3, with TRBD1 matching over 11 bases. The ends lost 5 bases at V and 1 base at J; junction bases unmatched: 7. CDR1 is DFQATT, CDR2 SNEGSKA, per germline (reference sequence). The CDR3 consists of 16 residues. This CDR3 is CSAPGTGGWSGNTIYF. The CDR3 DNA reads as TGCAGTGCTCCCGGGACAGGGGGTTGGTCTGGAAACACCATATATTTT.

This chain connects TRBV29-1 to TRBJ2-3; 7 bases line up with TRBD2. This CDR3 region has 14 residues. The V gene's germline CDR1 is SQVTM and CDR2 ANQGSEA. V shed 4 bases and J 4 bases; nucleotides not matched to a gene: 8. The CDR3 coding sequence is TGCAGCGTTGGCGCGGGAGTATGGTCAGATACGCAGTATTTT. It encodes CSVGAGVWSDTQYF.